Presented here are 31 T cell receptor beta chains from one specimen sequenced in a study of Ad26.COV2.S vaccination and SARS-CoV-2 variants. Treatment given: 15 to 20 received Ad26.COV2.S at low or high dose, single or two shots; about 5 received placebo; per-sample allocation not given. Day 63 after the first injection of vaccine or placebo was the sampling time. Here immunoSEQ multiplex PCR was the method, and the copy in TCRdb shows in-frame clones only, minus some. The repertoire has 380,000 or so clones, about 87% of them found once; the top ten carry 5.5% to 7%. Sequenced here: peripheral blood, sampled in a trial of Ad26.COV2.S vaccine versus placebo. These receptors all come from a person between 18 and 60 years old who received the Ad26.COV2.S COVID-19 vaccine or a placebo.

Worth noting for this clone: One end of the junction varies from germline; a read error may be responsible. The rearrangement uses TRBV5-1 and TRBJ2-2; 10 bases fit TRBD2. CDR3 length: 15 residues. Looked up from germline, CDR1 is SGHRS and CDR2 is YFSETQ. The CDR3 spells CASSLTSGTAGGLFF. The DNA for the CDR3 is TGCGCCAGCAGCTTGACTAGCGGGACAGCCGGGGGGCTGTTTTTT.

The chain couples TRBV6-6 to TRBJ1-2; D gene ambiguous. The CDR3 has 16 amino acids. V was pared by 5 bases and J by 0 bases, with 16 bases between. The V gene's germline CDR1 is MNHNY and CDR2 SVGAGI (reference sequence). CDR3 sequence (DNA): TGTGCCAGCAGTCCGACCAGACAACGATCTAACTATGGCTACACCTTC. This gives the protein CASSPTRQRSNYGYTF.

The chain joins TRBV27 to TRBJ2-2; D ambiguous. Germline CDR1 and CDR2: MNHEY and SMNVEV (reference sequence). The CDR3 contains 12 residues. Between the trimmed V and J ends, which lost 6 bases and 4 bases, there was a span of 6 bases. DNA of the CDR3: TGTGCCAGCAGACTCAGCACCGGGGAGCTGTTTTTT. It yields the protein CASRLSTGELFF.

This chain uses TRBV5-1 with TRBJ1-4, with a weak D call TRBD1 (5 bases). Between the trimmed V and J ends, which lost 6 bases and 5 bases, there was a span of 17 bases. This CDR3 has 15 amino acids. CDR1 is SGHRS and CDR2 is YFSETQ in the germline V gene. The CDR3 nucleotides read TGCGCCAGCACCGTCCGATCGGGACGGAATGAAAAACTGTTTTTT. Its protein product is CASTVRSGRNEKLFF.

This rearrangement joins TRBV7-8 to TRBJ2-3; 7 nucleotides line up with TRBD1. CDR3 length: 14 residues. CDR1 and CDR2 (germline): SGHVS, FQNEAQ. Trimming removed 1 base from V and 6 bases from J; junction bases left unmatched: 4. CDR3 DNA sequence: TGTGCCAGCAGCTTAGGAGGGGGCGGTGATACGCAGTATTTT. Protein sequence: CASSLGGGGDTQYF.

The chain carries TRBV7-2 and TRBJ2-5, with 9 bases lining up with TRBD2. Germline CDR1 and CDR2: SGHTA and FQGNSA. There are 15 residues in the CDR3. V trimming: 1 base; J trimming: 2 bases; junction bases outside the gene matches: 2. In DNA form, the CDR3 reads TGTGCCAGCAGCTTAGTAGCGGGGGAGCAAGAGACCCAGTACTTC. It yields the protein CASSLVAGEQETQYF.

The chain joins TRBV4-3 to TRBJ1-2; tentative D call: TRBD1 (6 bases). The CDR3 sequence is 15 residues long. Between the trimmed V and J ends, which lost 1 base and 3 bases, there was a span of 12 bases. Germline V gives CDR1 LGHNA, CDR2 YSLEER. The CDR3 DNA is TGCGCCAGCAGCCAAGGAGGGGCAGGGGACTATGGCTACACCTTC. Translated: CASSQGGAGDYGYTF.

This chain uses TRBV9 with TRBJ2-2, with no clear D. With 0 bases removed from V and 6 bases from J, the gap between germline ends came to 3 bases. Germline-derived CDR1 and CDR2 are SGDLS and YYNGEE. The CDR3 spans 12 residues. DNA of the CDR3: TGTGCCAGCAGCGTAGCCGCCGGGGAGCTGTTTTTT. As protein: CASSVAAGELFF. The full variable domain, rest sourced from reference TRBV9 and TRBJ2-2, is DSGVTQTPKHLITATGQRVTLRCSPRSGDLSVYWYQQSLDQGLQFLIQYYNGEERAKGNILERFSAQQFPDLHSELNLSSLELGDSALYFCASSVAAGELFFGEGSRLTVL.

This clone has only one observation. This sequence joins TRBV12-3 or TRBV12-4 and TRBJ1-1; the match to TRBD1 covers 9 bases. The V and J ends lost 5 bases and 7 bases, in that order; junction bases with no gene match: 5. This CDR3 is 13 amino acids long. The CDR3 DNA follows: TGTGCCAGCAGTCAATGGACAGGGGATGAAGCTTTCTTT. Translation: CASSQWTGDEAFF.

V and J are TRBV28 and TRBJ2-7; no clear D. The CDR3 consists of 14 residues. Germline V gives CDR1 MDHEN, CDR2 SYDVKM. Trimming removed 3 bases from V and 2 bases from J, with 11 bases in between. Written as DNA, the CDR3 is TGTGCCAGCAGTTTTAAGGGTCGGCCCTACGAGCAGTACTTC. It is translated as CASSFKGRPYEQYF.

This rearrangement joins TRBV7-2 to TRBJ2-7, with D perhaps TRBD2 (5 bases). CDR1 and CDR2 (germline): SGHTA, FQGNSA. The V gene lost 2 bases and the J gene lost 0 bases, with 11 bases spanning the gap. The CDR3 sequence is 15 residues long. The CDR3 loop is CASSLYSGVSYEQYF. The CDR3 DNA reads as TGTGCCAGCAGCTTATATTCCGGGGTCTCCTACGAGCAGTACTTC.

The chain recombines TRBV7-3 with TRBJ2-1; perhaps D is TRBD1 or TRBD2 (6 bases each). The germline V gene encodes CDR1 SGHTA and CDR2 FQGTGA. This CDR3 has 14 residues. The germline V and J ends were trimmed by 5 bases and 10 bases, with 18 bases remaining between them. CDR3 coding DNA: TGTGCCAGCAGCCCTCAATCGGGGGCTCGAGAGCAGTTCTTC. Translated: CASSPQSGAREQFF.

The rearrangement uses TRBV4-3 and TRBJ1-2, with TRBD1 matching over 10 bases. Trimming took 0 bases from V and 5 from J; bases not matched to a gene: 3. The V gene's germline CDR1 is LGHNA and CDR2 YSLEER. This CDR3 is 15 amino acids long. CDR3 in amino acids: CASSQDGDRGYGYTF. The CDR3 nucleotides are TGCGCCAGCAGCCAAGATGGGGACAGGGGATATGGCTACACCTTC.

The gene calls are TRBV5-1 and TRBJ2-3; the match to TRBD2 covers 10 bases. Germline V gene data show CDR1 as SGHRS and CDR2 as YFSETQ. The CDR3 contains 18 residues. With V trimmed by 3 bases and J by 5 bases, 15 bases remained unmatched. The CDR3 DNA reads as TGCGCCAGCAGCTCGGGGGGACTAGCGCCCCGAGGGGAAGATACGCAGTATTTT. This encodes CASSSGGLAPRGEDTQYF.

The CDR3 DNA reads as TGCGCCAGCACCAGGACAGGGTATGGTTATAATTCACCCCTCCACTTT. Translated: CASTRTGYGYNSPLHF. The chain couples TRBV5-1 to TRBJ1-6, with 8 bases fitting TRBD1. Germline trimming cut 6 bases from V and 4 bases from J; bases unmatched to any gene: 9. This CDR3 spans 16 amino acids. Germline CDR1 SGHRS, CDR2 YFSETQ.

The chain employs TRBV27 and TRBJ2-3; 7 bases map to TRBD2. The CDR3 consists of 15 residues. Trimming took 5 bases from V and 0 from J; bases not matched to a gene: 5. The germline V gene encodes CDR1 MNHEY and CDR2 SMNVEV (reference sequence). The CDR3 sequence: CASSPWRESTDTQYF. The DNA of the CDR3 is TGTGCCAGCAGTCCCTGGCGGGAGAGCACAGATACGCAGTATTTT.

This chain connects TRBV19 to TRBJ1-6; 11 bases agree with TRBD1. Germline V gene sequence: CDR1 LNHDA, CDR2 SQIVND (reference sequence). The CDR3 sequence is 16 residues long. With 7 bases clipped from V and 6 bases from J, the junction kept 8 bases outside the gene matches. For the CDR3, the DNA is TGTGCCAGTATCCAAGCCGGGACAGGGGGTAATTCACCCCTCCACTTT. Protein product: CASIQAGTGGNSPLHF. Filled out from reference TRBV19 and TRBJ1-6, the complete variable domain reads DGGITQSPKYLFRKEGQNVTLSCEQNLNHDAMYWYRQDPGQGLRLIYYSQIVNDFQKGDIAEGYSVSREKKESFPLTVTSAQKNPTAFYLCASIQAGTGGNSPLHFGNGTRLTVT.

The chain links TRBV5-1 to TRBJ2-7, with 7 bases fitting TRBD1. J lost 5 bases, V lost 1 base, and 9 bases had no gene match. This CDR3 is built from 15 residues. The germline V gene has CDR1 SGHRS and CDR2 YFSETQ. CDR3 in DNA: TGCGCCAGCAGCTTGCGCGAACAGGGGATCCACGAGCAGTACTTC. This gives the protein CASSLREQGIHEQYF.

The chain recombines TRBV27 with TRBJ1-4, with 10 bases matching TRBD1. This CDR3 comprises 15 residues. Germline assignment: CDR1 MNHEY and CDR2 SMNVEV (reference sequence). V shed 8 bases and J 7 bases; nucleotides not matched to a gene: 10. Here the CDR3 reads CASGASGTGVEKLFF. DNA of the CDR3: TGTGCCAGCGGGGCCTCCGGGACAGGGGTTGAAAAACTGTTTTTT. Full variable domain (remainder filled in from reference TRBV27 and TRBJ1-4): EAQVTQNPRYLITVTGKKLTVTCSQNMNHEYMSWYRQDPGLGLRQIYYSMNVEVTDKGDVPEGYKVSRKEKRNFPLILESPSPNQTSLYFCASGASGTGVEKLFFGSGTQLSVL.

V usage is TRBV9 and J usage is TRBJ1-5; D is unresolved. The CDR3 has 13 residues. Germline V gene lookup returns CDR1 SGDLS and CDR2 YYNGEE. Trimming left V 3 bases short and J 9 bases short, with 13 bases between. For the CDR3, the DNA is TGTGCCAGCAGCGAGGGAGAACGGGGGCCCCAGCATTTT. It is translated as CASSEGERGPQHF.

The J gene is TRBJ1-3, the V gene TRBV25-1; 8 bases are a match to TRBD1. From germline, CDR1 is MGHDK and CDR2 SYGVNS. With V trimmed by 4 bases and J by 0 bases, 8 bases remained unmatched. The CDR3 runs to 17 residues. DNA of the CDR3: TGTGCCAGCAGTGGATTCCGGGACAGGTTCTCTGGAAACACCATATATTTT. Its translation: CASSGFRDRFSGNTIYF.

This rearrangement joins TRBV6-1 to TRBJ1-5; D is uncertain. The CDR3 runs 17 residues. The germline CDR1 and CDR2 sequences are MNHNS and SASEGT. The V gene lost 2 bases and the J gene lost 0 bases, with 14 bases spanning the gap. The CDR3 nucleotides read TGTGCCAGCAGTGAACTGGGAGGCTCGTATAGCAATCAGCCCCAGCATTTT. Protein sequence: CASSELGGSYSNQPQHF.

The V and J genes are TRBV7-9 and TRBJ2-2, with 13 bases lining up with TRBD2. CDR3 length: 18 residues. Germline trimming cut 4 bases from V and 2 bases from J; bases unmatched to any gene: 7. Germline CDR1 and CDR2: SEHNR and FQNEAQ (reference sequence). CDR3 sequence (DNA): TGTGCCAGCAGCTCAAGGACTAGCGGGAGCTTAAACACCGGGGAGCTGTTTTTT. Protein sequence: CASSSRTSGSLNTGELFF.

The V gene is TRBV28, the J gene TRBJ2-7; the match to TRBD2 covers 8 bases. Trimming cost V 3 bases and J 1 base; bases outside gene matches: 8. Germline CDR1 MDHEN, CDR2 SYDVKM. The length of the CDR3 is 16 residues. This CDR3 is CASSLSSGTLSYEQYF. Here the CDR3 DNA reads TGTGCCAGCAGTTTGAGTAGCGGGACACTTTCCTACGAGCAGTACTTC.

The chain uses TRBV6-5 and TRBJ2-3; D not certain. The CDR3 extends over 14 amino acids. Germline loops: CDR1 MNHEY, CDR2 SVGAGI. The V end lost 5 bases, the J end lost 1 base, and 10 bases lay between the germline ends. The CDR3 region has the DNA TGTGCCAGCAGTCCGGGCCGGGGCACAGATACGCAGTATTTT. This sequence encodes CASSPGRGTDTQYF.

This rearrangement joins TRBV4-3 to TRBJ1-5; D not certain. Germline CDR1 and CDR2: LGHNA and YSLEER. Trimming pared 0 bases from V and 9 bases from J, leaving 9 bases between. CDR3 length equals 13 residues. The CDR3 spells CASSQDIWSPQHF. DNA for the CDR3: TGCGCCAGCAGCCAAGATATTTGGTCGCCCCAGCATTTT.

The V call is TRBV28, the J call TRBJ2-7; no reliable D call. CDR1 MDHEN and CDR2 SYDVKM come from the germline V gene. The CDR3 runs to 14 residues. The V and J ends lost 3 bases and 0 bases respectively, with 9 bases between them. This chain's CDR3 is CASSFAAASYEQYF. Written as DNA, the CDR3 is TGTGCCAGCAGTTTTGCGGCAGCCTCCTACGAGCAGTACTTC. Full variable domain (missing parts from reference TRBV28 and TRBJ2-7): DVKVTQSSRYLVKRTGEKVFLECVQDMDHENMFWYRQDPGLGLRLIYFSYDVKMKEKGDIPEGYSVSREKKERFSLILESASTNQTSMYLCASSFAAASYEQYFGPGTRLTVT.

The chain is built from TRBV7-3 and TRBJ1-6, with a possible D match to TRBD1 (6 bases). The CDR3 is made up of 16 amino acids. The germline V gene encodes CDR1 SGHTA and CDR2 FQGTGA. The V end was cut by 1 base, the J end by 8 bases, with 15 bases between. Here the CDR3 DNA reads TGTGCCAGCAGCTTAAGCGTTGGGAGGGGGGATTCACCCCTCCACTTT. It translates to CASSLSVGRGDSPLHF. Combining the CDR3 with reference TRBV7-3 and TRBJ1-6 gives the whole variable domain GAGVSQTPSNKVTEKGKYVELRCDPISGHTALYWYRQSLGQGPEFLIYFQGTGAADDSGLPNDRFFAVRPEGSVSTLKIQRTERGDSAVYLCASSLSVGRGDSPLHFGNGTRLTVT.

V usage is TRBV11-1 and J usage is TRBJ1-4; 10 bases are a match to TRBD1. CDR1 is SGHAT, CDR2 FQDESV, per germline (reference sequence). This CDR3 comprises 15 residues. V shed 5 bases, J shed 8 bases, and the junction held 8 bases outside the gene matches. The DNA of the CDR3 is TGTGCCAGCAGCCCCCGCGACAGGGGGCGGGAAAAACTGTTTTTT. Encoded protein: CASSPRDRGREKLFF.

The genes are TRBV9 and TRBJ1-2; 8 nucleotides line up with TRBD1. The germline V gene has CDR1 SGDLS and CDR2 YYNGEE. This CDR3 has 12 residues. V shed 3 bases, J shed 11 bases, and the junction held 6 bases outside the gene matches. The DNA for the CDR3 is TGTGCCAGCAGCGACGAGACAGGGGAGTACACCTTC. Its translation is CASSDETGEYTF.

A single count supports this clone. CDR3 sequence reads: CASSPQEVGTIYF. The CDR3 DNA is TGTGCCAGCAGCCCTCAAGAGGTTGGCACCATATATTTT. V and J are TRBV5-6 and TRBJ1-3; D unresolved. The CDR3 length is 13 residues. The germline V gene encodes CDR1 SGHDT and CDR2 YYEEEE. V was clipped by 4 bases and J by 9 bases, with 14 bases between them.